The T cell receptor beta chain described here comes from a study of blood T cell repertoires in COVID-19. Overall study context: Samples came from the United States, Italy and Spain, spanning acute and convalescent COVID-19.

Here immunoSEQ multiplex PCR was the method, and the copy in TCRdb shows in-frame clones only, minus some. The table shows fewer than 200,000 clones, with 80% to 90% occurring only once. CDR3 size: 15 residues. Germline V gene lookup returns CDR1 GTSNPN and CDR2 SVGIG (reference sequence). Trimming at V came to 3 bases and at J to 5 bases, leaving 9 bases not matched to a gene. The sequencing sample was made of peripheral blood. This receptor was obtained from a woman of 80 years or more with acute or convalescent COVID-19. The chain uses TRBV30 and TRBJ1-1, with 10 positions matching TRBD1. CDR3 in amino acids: CAWSNERTGGTEAFF. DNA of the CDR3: TGTGCCTGGAGCAATGAGAGGACAGGGGGAACTGAAGCTTTCTTT.